Below are 25 T cell receptor beta chains sequenced from a single sample in a study of shared clonotypes between healthy human individuals. Here immunoSEQ multiplex PCR was the method, and the copy in TCRdb shows in-frame clones only, minus some. This sample carries over a million clones, 98% of them seen once, and the ten largest clones take roughly 0.36%. The specimen sequenced was naive CD4+ T cells sorted from blood. Subset of the sample: CD45RA+ positively selected. The origin of the receptors is a man aged 25 to 40 in good health.

The chain uses TRBV9 and TRBJ2-7; D could derive from TRBD1 or TRBD2 (5 bases each). CDR1 and CDR2 from the germline V gene are SGDLS and YYNGEE. Trimming took off 0 bases at V and 0 bases at J, with 13 bases between the two ends. The CDR3 loop spans 16 amino acids. CDR3 DNA: TGTGCCAGCAGCGTAGGTGAGGGGTTAGGCTCCTACGAGCAGTACTTC. Its protein product is CASSVGEGLGSYEQYF.

This chain links TRBV5-5 with TRBJ2-6, with D uncertain. V shed 2 bases and J shed 0 bases, with 6 bases lying between them. The germline V gene encodes CDR1 SGHKS and CDR2 YYEKEE (reference sequence). The CDR3 length is 15 residues. The DNA for the CDR3 is TGTGCCAGCAGCTTTCGGGTCTCTGGGGCCAACGTCCTGACTTTC. This encodes CASSFRVSGANVLTF.

J is TRBJ1-1 and V is TRBV5-8; 9 bases agree with TRBD1. This CDR3 is built from 14 residues. The germline V gene encodes CDR1 SGHTS and CDR2 YDEGEE. Trimming took 0 bases from V and 11 from J; bases not matched to a gene: 8. In nucleotides, the CDR3 is TGTGCCAGCAGCTTGGGGGACAGGGTGGTTCCGGCTTTCTTT. Translation gives CASSLGDRVVPAFF.

This chain uses TRBV11-2 with TRBJ2-1; D is possibly TRBD2 (6 bases). The germline CDR1 and CDR2 sequences are SGHAT and FQNNGV. CDR3 length: 13 residues. V was clipped by 5 bases and J by 12 bases, with 17 bases between them. The CDR3 sequence: CASSPYPEGGQFF. The CDR3 nucleotides are TGTGCCAGCAGCCCGTACCCGGAGGGAGGGCAGTTCTTC.

The V call is TRBV5-1, the J call TRBJ2-2; TRBD2 matches 14 bases. The CDR3 totals 16 residues. V shed 4 bases and J 9 bases; nucleotides not matched to a gene: 8. Germline V gene sequence: CDR1 SGHRS, CDR2 YFSETQ. The CDR3 loop is CASSTGTSGRSRELFF. The CDR3 DNA follows: TGCGCCAGCAGCACAGGGACTAGCGGGAGATCTAGGGAGCTGTTTTTT.

This clone was counted a single time. The chain combines TRBV5-1 with TRBJ2-1; no firm D call. CDR1 is SGHRS and CDR2 is YFSETQ in the germline V gene. This CDR3 spans 15 amino acids. The V and J ends lost 4 bases and 0 bases respectively, with 11 bases between them. The CDR3 loop reads CASSPPASSYNEQFF. DNA of the CDR3: TGCGCCAGCAGCCCGCCGGCATCCTCCTACAATGAGCAGTTCTTC.

The rearrangement uses TRBV29-1 and TRBJ2-3; TRBD2 matches at 7 bases. Germline values: CDR1 SQVTM, CDR2 ANQGSEA. The V and J ends lost 6 bases and 3 bases, in that order; junction bases with no gene match: 15. The CDR3 sequence is 16 residues long. The CDR3 DNA sequence: TGCAGCGTGGGGCTAACTAGCGACGGAGGGACAGATACGCAGTATTTT. Translation gives CSVGLTSDGGTDTQYF.

For the CDR3, the DNA is TGTGCCAGCAGTTACACAAGCGGGAGGATTGCAGATACGCAGTATTTT. This gives the protein CASSYTSGRIADTQYF. The rearrangement links TRBV6-5 to TRBJ2-3; 9 bases line up with TRBD2. Germline assignment: CDR1 MNHEY and CDR2 SVGAGI. This CDR3 contains 16 residues. Germline trimming cut 2 bases from V and 4 bases from J; bases unmatched to any gene: 7.

The CDR3 spells CASSSPLGERDPYYGYTF. The CDR3 DNA reads as TGTGCCAGCAGCTCACCCCTTGGGGAAAGGGACCCATACTATGGCTACACCTTC. The chain joins TRBV5-4 to TRBJ1-2, with D possibly TRBD1 on 5 matching bases. CDR1 and CDR2 from the germline V gene are SGHNT and YYREEE (reference sequence). V was cut by 3 bases and J by 3 bases, with 24 bases left in between. There are 18 residues in the CDR3.

This clone was found once. The chain employs TRBV5-1 and TRBJ1-1, with D possibly being TRBD1 (6 bases). CDR3 length: 14 residues. Germline lookup yields CDR1 SGHRS and CDR2 YFSETQ. V was cut by 2 bases and J by 5 bases, with 13 bases left in between. The CDR3: CASSLKQGTTEAFF. Here the CDR3 DNA reads TGCGCCAGCAGCTTAAAACAGGGAACAACTGAAGCTTTCTTT.

The V call is TRBV7-2, the J call TRBJ2-4, with 7 bases aligning to TRBD1. Germline values: CDR1 SGHTA, CDR2 FQGNSA. The CDR3 has 13 amino acids. The ends lost 3 bases at V and 7 bases at J; junction bases unmatched: 3. CDR3 coding DNA: TGTGCCAGCAGCTTTGACAGGGCCAACATTCAGTACTTC. It yields the protein CASSFDRANIQYF.

This sequence joins TRBV5-1 and TRBJ2-1, with D possibly matching TRBD2 (5 bases). The CDR3 length is 18 residues. V was pared by 4 bases and J by 8 bases, with 28 bases between. In germline, CDR1 is SGHRS, CDR2 YFSETQ. CDR3 loop: CASSRRADGMLVGDEQFF. CDR3 in DNA: TGCGCCAGCAGCAGGCGGGCTGATGGAATGCTAGTGGGCGATGAGCAGTTCTTC. Supplemented by reference TRBV5-1 and TRBJ2-1, the full variable domain reads KAGVTQTPRYLIKTRGQQVTLSCSPISGHRSVSWYQQTPGQGLQFLFEYFSETQRNKGNFPGRFSGRQFSNSRSEMNVSTLELGDSALYLCASSRRADGMLVGDEQFFGPGTRLTVL.

V is TRBV5-6 and J is TRBJ2-6; TRBD1 might be the D (6 bases). Per the germline V gene, CDR1 is SGHDT and CDR2 is YYEEEE. This CDR3 region has 19 residues. V was pared by 0 bases and J by 0 bases, with 16 bases between. The chain's CDR3 is CASSLDRRTEISGANVLTF. CDR3 sequence (DNA): TGTGCCAGCAGCTTGGATCGGAGGACAGAGATCTCTGGGGCCAACGTCCTGACTTTC.

The V and J genes are TRBV11-2 and TRBJ1-2, with TRBD1 identical over 8 bases. The germline V gene encodes CDR1 SGHAT and CDR2 FQNNGV. CDR3 length: 14 residues. Trimming cost V 4 bases and J 4 bases; bases outside gene matches: 5. In DNA, the CDR3 is TGTGCCAGCAGCTCCCAAACAGGGGGCTATGGCTACACCTTC. This codes for CASSSQTGGYGYTF.

This chain uses TRBV5-6 with TRBJ2-3; the match to TRBD2 covers 13 bases. V lost 7 bases to trimming and J lost 10 bases; unmatched junction nucleotides: 12. This CDR3 region has 15 residues. Germline V gene sequence: CDR1 SGHDT, CDR2 YYEEEE. As DNA, the CDR3 is TGTGCCAGCCGGTTGACTAGCGGGAGGTTCTCGGCGCAGTATTTT. Its translation: CASRLTSGRFSAQYF. The entire variable domain, with the rest obtained from reference TRBV5-6 and TRBJ2-3, is as follows: DAGVTQSPTHLIKTRGQQVTLRCSPKSGHDTVSWYQQALGQGPQFIFQYYEEEERQRGNFPDRFSGHQFPNYSSELNVNALLLGDSALYLCASRLTSGRFSAQYFGPGTRLTVL.

This clone is a singleton in its sample. The J gene is TRBJ1-5, the V gene TRBV10-3; 8 nucleotides line up with TRBD1. The germline gives CDR1 ENHRY, CDR2 SYGVKD. The CDR3 consists of 14 residues. The V segment lost 5 bases and the J segment 6 bases; nucleotides outside the gene matches: 6. CDR3 in amino acids: CAISPDREGQPQHF. The CDR3 coding sequence is TGTGCCATCAGTCCGGACAGGGAGGGTCAGCCCCAGCATTTT.

The V and J genes are TRBV28 and TRBJ2-3; 8 bases are shared with TRBD1. From germline, CDR1 is MDHEN and CDR2 SYDVKM. This CDR3 is built from 15 residues. Germline trimming cut 5 bases from V and 5 bases from J; bases unmatched to any gene: 9. The CDR3: CASSPDRERIDTQYF. The CDR3 DNA follows: TGTGCCAGCAGTCCGGACAGGGAAAGAATAGATACGCAGTATTTT. Full variable domain (remainder filled in from reference TRBV28 and TRBJ2-3): DVKVTQSSRYLVKRTGEKVFLECVQDMDHENMFWYRQDPGLGLRLIYFSYDVKMKEKGDIPEGYSVSREKKERFSLILESASTNQTSMYLCASSPDRERIDTQYFGPGTRLTVL.

V is TRBV6-5 and J is TRBJ2-3; no clear D. Germline loops: CDR1 MNHEY, CDR2 SVGAGI. The germline V and J ends were trimmed by 0 bases and 0 bases, with 4 bases remaining between them. The length of the CDR3 is 14 residues. The CDR3 reads CASSYSPSTDTQYF. The DNA of the CDR3 is TGTGCCAGCAGTTACTCGCCGAGCACAGATACGCAGTATTTT.

With respect to this clone: The sample carries other DNA sequences with the same CDR3. This chain uses TRBV11-2 with TRBJ2-1; D not certain. The CDR3 totals 14 residues. Germline CDR1 reads SGHAT; CDR2 reads FQNNGV. V was cut by 1 base and J by 6 bases, with 10 bases left in between. Here the CDR3 reads CASSLGGPSNEQFF. The DNA of the CDR3 is TGTGCCAGCAGCTTAGGAGGCCCCTCCAATGAGCAGTTCTTC. The variable domain in full, with the rest retrieved from reference TRBV11-2 and TRBJ2-1, is EAGVAQSPRYKIIEKRQSVAFWCNPISGHATLYWYQQILGQGPKLLIQFQNNGVVDDSQLPKDRFSAERLKGVDSTLKIQPAKLEDSAVYLCASSLGGPSNEQFFGPGTRLTVL.

In DNA, the CDR3 is TGTGCCAGCAGCTTGGGACTAGCGGGAAGGACAGATACGCAGTATTTT. As protein: CASSLGLAGRTDTQYF. The rearrangement uses TRBV11-2 and TRBJ2-3; TRBD2 aligns across 13 bases. V lost 3 bases, J lost 3 bases, and 3 bases stayed unmatched. This CDR3 has 16 residues. Per the germline V gene, CDR1 is SGHAT and CDR2 is FQNNGV.

V gene TRBV11-3 combines with J gene TRBJ2-3; 7 bases agree with TRBD1. V shed 3 bases and J 1 base; nucleotides not matched to a gene: 4. Per germline, CDR1 SGHNT and CDR2 YENEEA. The CDR3 length is 15 residues. Here the CDR3 reads CASSFGTARTDTQYF. CDR3 in DNA: TGTGCCAGCAGCTTCGGGACAGCCCGCACAGATACGCAGTATTTT.

This sequence joins TRBV9 and TRBJ2-6; D is unresolved. Per the germline V gene, CDR1 is SGDLS and CDR2 is YYNGEE. This CDR3 comprises 17 residues. Trimming left V 0 bases short and J 0 bases short, with 10 bases between. The CDR3 DNA reads as TGTGCCAGCAGCGTAGCTAATGGTCGCTCTGGGGCCAACGTCCTGACTTTC. Amino acid sequence: CASSVANGRSGANVLTF.

The chain has TRBV9 and TRBJ2-7, with 9 bases identical to TRBD2. V was pared by 0 bases and J by 3 bases, with 4 bases of the junction left unmatched. The length of the CDR3 is 15 residues. Per the germline V gene, CDR1 is SGDLS and CDR2 is YYNGEE. The CDR3 is CASSVAGREGYEQYF. The CDR3 nucleotides read TGTGCCAGCAGCGTAGCTGGGCGGGAGGGCTACGAGCAGTACTTC.

The rearrangement uses TRBV5-6 and TRBJ2-1, with TRBD1 matching 8 bases. The V and J ends lost 2 bases and 1 base, in that order; junction bases with no gene match: 8. CDR1 is SGHDT, CDR2 YYEEEE, per germline. There are 17 residues in the CDR3. CDR3 DNA: TGTGCCAGCAGCTTTTGGACAGGGTACAAATCCTACAATGAGCAGTTCTTC. It translates to CASSFWTGYKSYNEQFF.

This clone occurred once. V and J are TRBV5-1 and TRBJ2-1; a possible D gene is TRBD2 (5 bases). Germline loops: CDR1 SGHRS, CDR2 YFSETQ. The CDR3 totals 15 residues. The V gene lost 0 bases and the J gene lost 8 bases, with 15 bases spanning the gap. DNA for the CDR3: TGCGCCAGCAGCTTGGACGGGATCCGCTCAGATGAGCAGTTCTTC. Its protein is CASSLDGIRSDEQFF.